A selection of T cell receptor beta chains follows, all from one sample in a study of blood T cell repertoires in COVID-19. Profiling relied on immunoSEQ multiplex PCR, and the TCRdb table lists in-frame clones only, not all of them. The sample has about 190,000 clones, around 89% seen once. Sequencing was done on a sample of peripheral blood. Receptor source: a man aged 45 to 65 with acute or convalescent COVID-19. Each CDR3 is given with its conserved first and last residue. D genes are given only for firm matches. A row's size may be missing; if present it is once, few, many or a size class.

>TRBV9|TRBJ2-1|NA|NA
CASSVEWRSSYNEQFF
TGTGCCAGCAGCGTAGAATGGCGGAGCTCCTACAATGAGCAGTTCTTC
>TRBV6-1|TRBJ1-5|few|NA
CASSEGQGKQPQHF
TGTGCCAGCAGTGAAGGCCAGGGGAAGCAGCCCCAGCATTTT
>TRBV7-8|TRBJ1-2|NA|TRBD1
CASSGDRARGYTF
TGTGCCAGCAGTGGGGACAGGGCGCGTGGCTACACCTTC
>TRBV3-1/TRBV3-2|TRBJ1-5|NA|TRBD1
CASSPTGDQPQHF
TGTGCCAGCAGCCCGACAGGGGATCAGCCCCAGCATTTT
>TRBV6-6|TRBJ1-6|NA|NA
CATRSGSYNSPLHF
TGTGCCACCAGGAGCGGCTCCTATAATTCACCCCTCCACTTT
>TRBV28|TRBJ2-1|NA|TRBD2
CASSGEGRRYEQFF
TGTGCCAGCAGTGGGGAGGGCCGGAGATATGAGCAGTTCTTC
>TRBV4-1|TRBJ1-3|NA|NA
CASSLQVAGNTIYF
TGCGCCAGCAGCCTTCAGGTGGCTGGAAACACCATATATTTT
>TRBV11-2|TRBJ1-2|NA|TRBD1
CASSPISGTGGYGYTF
TGTGCCAGCAGCCCAATTTCCGGGACAGGGGGCTATGGCTACACCTTC
>TRBV5-1|TRBJ2-3|NA|NA
CASSLDSREGDTQYF
TGCGCCAGCAGCTTGGATAGCCGGGAAGGGGATACGCAGTATTTT
>TRBV5-1|TRBJ1-1|NA|NA
CASSLEGGGRKSGNTEAFF
TGCGCCAGCAGCCTCGAGGGCGGGGGGCGCAAGTCGGGTAACACTGAAGCTTTCTTT
>TRBV7-3|TRBJ2-2|few|NA
CASSPDTGELFF
TGTGCCAGCAGCCCGGACACCGGGGAGCTGTTTTTT
>TRBV20-1|TRBJ2-7|NA|TRBD1
CSAGTGDEQYF
TGCAGTGCCGGGACAGGCGACGAGCAGTACTTC
>TRBV5-1|TRBJ2-5|NA|TRBD1
CASSLENRGQETQYF
TGCGCCAGCAGCTTGGAAAACAGGGGGCAAGAGACCCAGTACTTC
>TRBV6-5|TRBJ2-7|NA|TRBD2
CASTAGLVYEQYF
TGTGCCAGCACAGCGGGATTGGTCTACGAGCAGTACTTC
>TRBV18|TRBJ1-2|NA|TRBD1
CASSHGTEANYGYTF
TGTGCCAGCTCACACGGGACAGAAGCTAACTATGGCTACACCTTC
>TRBV7-7|TRBJ2-3|NA|NA
CASSLGPGDTQYF
TGTGCTAGCAGCTTAGGACCGGGGGATACGCAGTATTTT
>TRBV7-2|TRBJ2-7|once|TRBD2
CASSGLAGFEQYF
TGTGCCAGCAGCGGACTAGCGGGATTCGAGCAGTACTTC
>TRBV6-6|TRBJ1-5|once|NA
CATLVRVGNQPQHF
TGTGCCACCCTTGTCCGGGTAGGCAATCAGCCCCAGCATTTT
>TRBV7-3|TRBJ2-5|NA|TRBD1
CASSLQGQGAGETQYF
TGTGCCAGCAGCTTGCAGGGACAGGGGGCGGGGGAGACCCAGTACTTC
>TRBV29-1|TRBJ2-3|NA|NA
CSVERGGTDTQYF
TGCAGCGTTGAGAGGGGGGGTACAGATACGCAGTATTTT
>TRBV7-9|TRBJ1-1|few|NA
CASIVIRGEAFF
TGTGCCAGCATCGTGATCAGGGGAGAAGCTTTCTTT
>TRBV24-1|TRBJ2-3|NA|NA
CATSDAPGFLDTQYF
TGTGCCACCAGTGATGCGCCGGGGTTCCTGGATACGCAGTATTTT
>TRBV28|TRBJ1-2|NA|NA
CASSLGQLRGYTF
TGTGCCAGCAGTTTAGGACAGCTTAGGGGCTACACCTTC